The next 3 T cell receptor beta chains were all read from a single sample in a study of shared clonotypes between healthy human individuals. Produced via immunoSEQ multiplex PCR; TCRdb's table is partial and in-frame only. Of about 960,000 clones listed, 70% to 85% are singletons. The sample comprised memory CD4+ T cells sorted from blood. As for subset: CD45RA-negative fraction. The receptors were gathered from a man aged 18 to 30 in good health.

This chain joins TRBV7-9 and TRBJ1-6; maybe TRBD1 (5 bases). The CDR3 contains 12 residues. Germline CDR1 and CDR2: SEHNR and FQNEAQ (reference sequence). With 6 bases removed from V and 8 bases from J, the gap between germline ends came to 8 bases. CDR3 sequence reads: CASRVGDSPLHF. The CDR3 DNA reads TGTGCCAGCAGGGTAGGGGATTCACCCCTCCACTTT. The full variable domain, completed using reference TRBV7-9 and TRBJ1-6, is DTGVSQNPRHKITKRGQNVTFRCDPISEHNRLYWYRQTLGQGPEFLTYFQNEAQLEKSRLLSDRFSAERPKGSFSTLEIQRTEQGDSAMYLCASRVGDSPLHFGNGTRLTVT.

This clone was seen only a few times. The junction and the germline gene differ at one end; a read error may be behind it. V is TRBV5-6 and J is TRBJ2-7, with 11 bases identical to TRBD1. CDR3 length: 15 residues. Germline V gene sequence: CDR1 SGHDT, CDR2 YYEEEE. The CDR3: CASSLRTGGSSEQYF. CDR3 DNA: TGTGCCAGCAGCCTTCGGACAGGGGGCTCCTCCGAGCAGTACTTC.

This clone was recorded once. The chain carries TRBV2 and TRBJ1-1; 10 bases are shared with TRBD1. V was clipped by 4 bases and J by 5 bases; unmatched bases: 1. Germline values: CDR1 SNHLY, CDR2 FYNNEI. This CDR3 is built from 13 residues. The CDR3 sequence is CASSGGQGTEAFF. DNA for the CDR3: TGTGCCAGCAGTGGGGGACAGGGGACTGAAGCTTTCTTT.